Described below is a single T cell receptor (delta chain) sequence and its context. The sample is drawn from a study of gamma-delta T cells after stem cell transplantation. TCRdb re-called the RT-PCR reads via CATT. The repertoire holds 2,000 to 2,500 delta-chain clones, with 44% as singletons. Germline V CDR1 and CDR2: GEAIGNYY, EKD. Trimming at V came to 1 base and at J to 0 bases, leaving 18 bases not matched to a gene. The CDR3 is 20 residues long. This sequence joins TRDV2 and TRDJ1; 8 bases map to TRDD3. The receptor was isolated from a human donor. It is not recorded whose cells these are; they may come from a transplant donor. Sequences were obtained from gamma-delta T cells. The CDR3 loop reads CACDTAAPGGQTSYTDKLIF. DNA for the CDR3: TGTGCCTGTGACACGGCAGCCCCTGGGGGACAGACCTCGTACACCGATAAACTCATCTTT.